These T cell receptor beta chains were read from a single sample in a study of T cells in Graves' hyperthyroidism and ophthalmopathy. One entry per CDR3 protein, called by TCRdb with MiXCR from the multiplex PCR reads. This sample has 350,000 to 400,000 distinct CDR3 sequences; over 15% occur once, and the top ten carry about 4%. The sequenced sample was blood. These receptors all stem from a woman aged 18-29 years with Graves' hyperthyroidism. Both conserved end residues are part of each CDR3. Fields, in order: V gene, clone size, D gene, J gene, CDR3 DNA, CDR3 protein. The D gene is left open where the match is weak. Where a row states a size, it is once, few, many or the class of an expanded clone; other rows omit it.

TRBV6-2/TRBV6-3	many	TRBD1	TRBJ1-5	TGTGCCAGCAGTTCCTTCCGGGACAGGGGGCCTCATAGCAATCAGCCCCAGCATTTT	CASSSFRDRGPHSNQPQHF
TRBV29-1	NA	NA	TRBJ1-1	TGCAGCGTTGAACGGACGAACACTGAAGCTTTCTTT	CSVERTNTEAFF
TRBV18	many	NA	TRBJ2-5	TGTGCCAGCTCACTGTCGGACATCTCCCAAGAGACCCAGTACTTC	CASSLSDISQETQYF
TRBV6-2/TRBV6-3	NA	NA	TRBJ1-5	TGTGCCAGCTGCGCCGGGGGTGGAAATCAGCCCCAGCATTTT	CASCAGGGNQPQHF
TRBV5-1	NA	NA	TRBJ2-5	TGCGCCAGCAGCTTGGCTACGATAGGGAGCCAAGAGACCCAGTACTTC	CASSLATIGSQETQYF
TRBV20-1	many	TRBD1	TRBJ2-5	TGCAGTGCTAGTCGCCCCGTAGGGACAGGAGCCTTGGTGATGAAAGAGACCCAGTACTTC	CSASRPVGTGALVMKETQYF
TRBV7-6	many	NA	TRBJ1-1	TGTGCCAGCAGCCCCCGCTTCAGGGGTAAAAACACTGAAGCTTTCTTT	CASSPRFRGKNTEAFF
TRBV4-1	few	NA	TRBJ2-7	TGCGCCAGCAGCCCCGGAAGAAGGGGGGACGGGACCTACGAGCAGTACTTC	CASSPGRRGDGTYEQYF
TRBV4-1	many	TRBD1	TRBJ2-5	TGCGCCAGCAGCCAAGACCGGGACAGGGGAGAGACCCAGTACTTC	CASSQDRDRGETQYF
TRBV7-2	many	NA	TRBJ1-1	TGTGCCAGCACCCCAAGTGGGGGGAGCAACACTGAAGCTTTCTTT	CASTPSGGSNTEAFF
TRBV29-1	many	NA	TRBJ1-1	TGCAGCGTTGCCCCAGACCCGAACACTGAAGCTTTCTTT	CSVAPDPNTEAFF
TRBV4-1	NA	TRBD1	TRBJ2-7	TGCGCCAGCAGCCAGATTGGAGACAGGGGAAGCTCCTACGAGCAGTACTTC	CASSQIGDRGSSYEQYF
TRBV4-1	few	TRBD1	TRBJ1-2	TGCGCCAGCAGCTCCCCGGGACAGGTGAACTATGGCTACACCTTC	CASSSPGQVNYGYTF
TRBV18	many	NA	TRBJ2-5	TGTGCCAGCTCACCTCCGACTAGTAGCTCTCGTCAGACCCAGTACTTC	CASSPPTSSSRQTQYF
TRBV3-1	once	TRBD1	TRBJ1-1	TGTGCCAGCAGCCAGGGACAGGGATCCGGAGCTTTCTTT	CASSQGQGSGAFF
TRBV7-6	many	NA	TRBJ1-5	TGTGCCAGCAGCCGCGGCGGGGGGGGCAATCAGCCCCAGCATTTT	CASSRGGGGNQPQHF
TRBV6-5	many	TRBD1	TRBJ1-1	TGTGCCAGCAGTTCCTACAGGGGGAGAAGAGAGAACACTGAAGCTTTCTTT	CASSSYRGRRENTEAFF
TRBV10-3	many	TRBD2	TRBJ2-7	TGTGCCATCAGTGATCCTAGCGGCGGTTCCTACGAGCAGTACTTC	CAISDPSGGSYEQYF
TRBV10-3	NA	TRBD2	TRBJ2-2	TGTGCCACACTAGCGGCCTACACCGGGGAGCTGTTTTTT	CATLAAYTGELFF
TRBV18	few	NA	TRBJ1-2	TGTGCCAGCTCACCAGCAAGCGGCGTCTATGGCTACACCTTC	CASSPASGVYGYTF
TRBV24-1	many	NA	TRBJ2-5	TGTGCCACCAGTGATGCCCTTGTAGGCGAAGAGACCCAGTACTTC	CATSDALVGEETQYF
TRBV7-8	many	TRBD1	TRBJ1-5	TGTGCCAGCGGTGGGACAGGGCTGGGTCAGCCCCAGCATTTT	CASGGTGLGQPQHF
TRBV19	many	NA	TRBJ1-5	TGTGCCAGTAGTCCTACGGGGTTAGGCAATCAGCCCCAGCATTTT	CASSPTGLGNQPQHF
TRBV12-3/TRBV12-4	few	NA	TRBJ2-7	TGTGCCAGCAGTCGAGCAGGATCAACTCAGTACTTC	CASSRAGSTQYF
TRBV6-5	many	NA	TRBJ2-2	TGTGCCAGCAGTTTGGATCCGACCCGATTTTTCACCGGGGAGCTGTTTTTT	CASSLDPTRFFTGELFF
TRBV10-3	many	NA	TRBJ1-1	TGTGCCATCAGTGACGGTAGAAACACTGAAGCTTTCTTT	CAISDGRNTEAFF
TRBV6-5	many	NA	TRBJ2-4	TGTGCCAGCAGTTACCAAAGGCTAGCACCCACTAACATTCAGTACTTC	CASSYQRLAPTNIQYF
TRBV19	NA	NA	TRBJ2-5	TGTGCCAGTAGTATGTCCAGGGGAGAGACCCAGTACTTC	CASSMSRGETQYF
TRBV7-8	many	NA	TRBJ2-2	TGTGCCAGCAGTCTAAGTCCAGGGGCCACGCGAGGCACCGGGGAGCTGTTTTTT	CASSLSPGATRGTGELFF
TRBV15	many	TRBD1	TRBJ1-3	TGTGCCACCAGCACGGTGGGACAGGACTCTGGAAACACCATATATTTT	CATSTVGQDSGNTIYF
TRBV29-1	many	NA	TRBJ2-5	TGCAGCGTTGAAGATCTTCAGCGGGCCCAAGAGACCCAGTACTTC	CSVEDLQRAQETQYF
TRBV24-1	many	TRBD1	TRBJ1-1	TGTGCCACCAGTGACGCTAGGGACAGCACTGAAGCTTTCTTT	CATSDARDSTEAFF
TRBV20-1	many	NA	TRBJ1-1	TGCAGTGCTAGGGCCTGGAGCACTGAAGCTTTCTTT	CSARAWSTEAFF
TRBV12-3/TRBV12-4	many	TRBD1	TRBJ1-1	TGTGCCAGCACCCGGGACAGGGTGAACACTGAAGCTTTCTTT	CASTRDRVNTEAFF
TRBV13	many	TRBD1	TRBJ2-7	TGTGCCAGCAGCTTATCAGGGGGCCTGAACGAGCAGTACTTC	CASSLSGGLNEQYF
TRBV4-1	NA	NA	TRBJ1-1	TGCGCCAGCAGCCGAAACCAGGGGTTCGGGAACACTGAAGCTTTCTTT	CASSRNQGFGNTEAFF
TRBV20-1	NA	TRBD1	TRBJ2-5	TGCAGTGCTAGAGTAGTAAGGACAGGGACACAAGAGACCCAGTACTTC	CSARVVRTGTQETQYF
TRBV7-2	many	NA	TRBJ1-6	TGTGCCAGCAGCTTAGCGCACTCACCCCTCCACTTT	CASSLAHSPLHF
TRBV12-3/TRBV12-4	NA	TRBD1	TRBJ1-1	TGTGCCAGCAGCCGCTCAACAGGGGGCGCGGGCACTGAAGCTTTCTTT	CASSRSTGGAGTEAFF
TRBV5-1	NA	NA	TRBJ2-2	TGCGCCAGCAGCCCCGACGGAGCGAACACCGGGGAGCTGTTTTTT	CASSPDGANTGELFF
TRBV12-3/TRBV12-4	many	NA	TRBJ2-3	TGTGCCAGCCAAACTCAACCTTTCGCAGATACGCAGTATTTT	CASQTQPFADTQYF
TRBV30	many	NA	TRBJ1-1	TGTGCCTGGAGTACCATGGGCGGGGCTGAAGCTTTCTTT	CAWSTMGGAEAFF
TRBV11-2	many	NA	TRBJ1-2	TGTGCCAGCAGCTTAGATCCTGGGGGCGATGGAAGAGGCTACACCTTC	CASSLDPGGDGRGYTF
TRBV27	many	NA	TRBJ1-2	TGTGCCAGCAGTTCTACTGCGGGGTCTAACTATGGCTACACCTTC	CASSSTAGSNYGYTF
TRBV25-1	many	TRBD1	TRBJ1-2	TGTGCCAGCAGTGAAACAGTGGGGGACAGGGCAGTTTGTAACTATGGCTACACCTTC	CASSETVGDRAVCNYGYTF
TRBV27	many	NA	TRBJ1-5	TGTGCCAGCAGCCCCGAGATGGGCAATCAGCCCCAGCATTTT	CASSPEMGNQPQHF
TRBV20-1	many	NA	TRBJ2-7	TGCAGTGCTAGGGACGCGGGGACACAGGTCGAGCAGTACTTC	CSARDAGTQVEQYF